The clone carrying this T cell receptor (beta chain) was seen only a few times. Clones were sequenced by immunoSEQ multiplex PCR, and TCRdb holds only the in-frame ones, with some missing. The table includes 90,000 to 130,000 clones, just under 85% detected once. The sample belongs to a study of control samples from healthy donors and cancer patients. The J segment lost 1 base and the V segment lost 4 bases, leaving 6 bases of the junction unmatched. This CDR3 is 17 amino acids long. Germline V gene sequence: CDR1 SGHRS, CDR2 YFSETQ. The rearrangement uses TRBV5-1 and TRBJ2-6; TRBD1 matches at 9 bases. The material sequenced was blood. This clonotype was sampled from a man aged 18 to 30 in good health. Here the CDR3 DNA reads TGCGCCAGCAGCCCCCGGGACAGGGTATCTGGGGCCAACGTCCTGACTTTC. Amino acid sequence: CASSPRDRVSGANVLTF.